One sample yielded the 32 T cell receptor beta chains listed below, sequenced in a study of control samples from healthy donors and cancer patients. Assay used: immunoSEQ multiplex PCR; TCRdb lists only in-frame clones, some missing. The sample yields roughly 120,000 clones, about 91% seen once. The source material was blood. The receptors originated from a man aged 40-50 years in good health.

This sequence joins TRBV21-1 and TRBJ1-3. TRBV21-1 is a pseudogene locus. The CDR3 has 16 amino acids. The CDR3 loop is CASSLAGGYSGNTIYF. In nucleotides, the CDR3 is TGTGCCAGCAGCCTTGCCGGCGGATACTCTGGAAACACCATATATTTT.

This clone showed up just once. The CDR3 is CASSLIVGSGTGPQHF. The DNA for the CDR3 is TGTGCCAGCAGTTTAATCGTCGGTTCAGGCACGGGGCCCCAGCATTTT. This rearrangement joins TRBV27 to TRBJ1-5; D unresolved. The length of the CDR3 is 16 residues. Germline CDR1 is MNHEY and CDR2 is SMNVEV (reference sequence). The V end was cut by 2 bases, the J end by 9 bases, with 20 bases between.

The chain joins TRBV29-1 to TRBJ1-6; D is uncertain. Trimming shortened V by 1 base and J by 0 bases, and 10 bases separated the two germline ends. Germline CDR1 SQVTM, CDR2 ANQGSEA. This CDR3 spans 16 amino acids. CDR3 protein: CSVEGDSSSYNSPLHF. The CDR3 coding sequence is TGCAGCGTTGAAGGTGATTCGAGCTCCTATAATTCACCCCTCCACTTT. Full variable domain (outside the CDR3, taken from reference TRBV29-1 and TRBJ1-6): SAVISQKPSRDICQRGTSLTIQCQVDSQVTMMFWYRQQPGQSLTLIATANQGSEATYESGFVIDKFPISRPNLTFSTLTVSNMSPEDSSIYLCSVEGDSSSYNSPLHFGNGTRLTVT.

This chain joins TRBV5-1 and TRBJ2-5; D not resolved. The V end lost 2 bases, the J end lost 4 bases, and 3 bases lay between the germline ends. Germline CDR1 reads SGHRS; CDR2 reads YFSETQ. The CDR3 is made up of 11 amino acids. The CDR3 protein is CASSFRETQYF. CDR3 DNA: TGCGCCAGCAGCTTCAGAGAGACCCAGTACTTC. The complete variable domain, with remaining parts taken from reference TRBV5-1 and TRBJ2-5, reads KAGVTQTPRYLIKTRGQQVTLSCSPISGHRSVSWYQQTPGQGLQFLFEYFSETQRNKGNFPGRFSGRQFSNSRSEMNVSTLELGDSALYLCASSFRETQYFGPGTRLLVL.

The rearrangement links TRBV6-2 or TRBV6-3 to TRBJ2-7; D is possibly TRBD1 (6 bases). Germline CDR1 MNHEY, CDR2 SVGEGT. The CDR3 spans 17 residues. V lost 5 bases to trimming and J lost 0 bases, with 20 bases between them. The CDR3 is CASSGGTGILSSYEQYF. For the CDR3, the DNA is TGTGCCAGCAGTGGCGGCACAGGGATTTTGAGCTCCTACGAGCAGTACTTC.

This clone showed up many times. V gene TRBV6-4 combines with J gene TRBJ2-1; weak D call: TRBD2 (5 bases). The CDR3 contains 13 residues. Germline CDR1 and CDR2: MRHNA and SNTAGT. Trimming stripped 2 bases from V and 8 bases from J, with 10 bases between. The CDR3 here is CASSDEAGHEQFF. The CDR3 bases are TGTGCCAGCAGTGACGAGGCGGGCCATGAGCAGTTCTTC.

This clone was recorded a few times. This specimen includes other DNA sequences encoding the same CDR3. This chain uses TRBV9 with TRBJ1-6; 7 bases match TRBD1. The V and J ends lost 3 bases and 7 bases, in that order; junction bases with no gene match: 1. CDR1 is SGDLS, CDR2 YYNGEE, per germline. The CDR3 totals 13 residues. The CDR3 sequence is CASSATGNSPLHF. In nucleotides, the CDR3 is TGTGCCAGCAGCGCGACAGGGAATTCACCCCTCCACTTT.

The rearrangement uses TRBV2 and TRBJ2-1, with unresolved D. The CDR3 length is 11 residues. V was cut by 4 bases and J by 7 bases, with 5 bases left in between. Germline CDR1 reads SNHLY; CDR2 reads FYNNEI. DNA for the CDR3: TGTGCCAGCAGTGTCACGAATGAGCAGTTCTTC. It specifies CASSVTNEQFF. The whole variable domain, remainder taken from reference TRBV2 and TRBJ2-1, is EPEVTQTPSHQVTQMGQEVILRCVPISNHLYFYWYRQILGQKVEFLVSFYNNEISEKSEIFDDQFSVERPDGSNFTLKIRSTKLEDSAMYFCASSVTNEQFFGPGTRLTVL.

This clone was observed a single time. The chain employs TRBV11-3 and TRBJ2-7; tentatively, D is TRBD1 (6 bases). This CDR3 is 16 amino acids long. V was shortened by 5 bases and J by 4 bases, with 21 bases between the two germline ends. Germline CDR1 reads SGHNT; CDR2 reads YENEEA. The CDR3: CASSLNVLGQTYEQYF. CDR3 in DNA: TGTGCCAGCAGCCTCAACGTGCTTGGACAGACTTACGAGCAGTACTTC.

V gene TRBV7-2 combines with J gene TRBJ2-7, with 9 positions matching TRBD2. Germline CDR1 SGHTA, CDR2 FQGNSA. CDR3 length: 14 residues. J lost 6 bases, V lost 5 bases, and 8 bases had no gene match. The CDR3 is CASSTPAGGREQYF. The CDR3 DNA follows: TGTGCCAGCAGCACCCCTGCGGGGGGGCGCGAGCAGTACTTC.

The rearrangement uses TRBV27 and TRBJ1-1; 10 positions match TRBD1. After removal of 6 bases from V and 1 base from J, the junction contained 8 bases not matched to a gene. The CDR3 loop spans 16 amino acids. Germline assignment: CDR1 MNHEY and CDR2 SMNVEV (reference sequence). The CDR3 loop reads CASRTTRTGGNTEAFF. In DNA, the CDR3 is TGTGCCAGCAGAACTACCCGGACAGGGGGGAACACTGAAGCTTTCTTT.

This sequence joins TRBV12-3 or TRBV12-4 and TRBJ1-2; TRBD1 aligns across 7 bases. CDR3 length: 13 residues. With V trimmed by 6 bases and J by 5 bases, 6 bases remained unmatched. CDR3 loop: CASSRGFEYGYTF. The CDR3 nucleotides are TGTGCCAGCAGCAGGGGGTTCGAATATGGCTACACCTTC.

This chain joins TRBV5-8 and TRBJ2-2; TRBD2 might be the D (5 bases). Trimming removed 1 base at V and 5 bases at J, with 9 bases between. The germline gives CDR1 SGHTS, CDR2 YDEGEE. CDR3 length: 14 residues. The CDR3 coding sequence is TGTGCCAGCAGCTTGTTAAGGGAGACCGGGGAGCTGTTTTTT. Residues: CASSLLRETGELFF.

The rearrangement uses TRBV5-1 and TRBJ2-1; D is unresolved. V was clipped by 2 bases and J by 5 bases, with 17 bases between them. Germline CDR1 reads SGHRS; CDR2 reads YFSETQ. This CDR3 comprises 16 residues. The DNA of the CDR3 is TGCGCCAGCAGCTTTCGGGTCTCTAGTCCCAACAATGAGCAGTTCTTC. This codes for CASSFRVSSPNNEQFF.

The chain links TRBV7-9 to TRBJ1-4, with TRBD1 matching over 8 bases. Germline CDR1 reads SEHNR; CDR2 reads FQNEAQ (reference sequence). The CDR3 covers 14 residues. J lost 8 bases, V lost 5 bases, and 7 bases had no gene match. The chain's CDR3 is CASSQGQGREKLFF. The CDR3 region has the DNA TGTGCCAGCAGCCAAGGACAGGGTCGCGAAAAACTGTTTTTT.

The CDR3 protein is CASSQVFSGGASETQYF. CDR3 bases: TGCGCCAGCAGCCAGGTCTTTAGCGGGGGGGCCTCAGAGACCCAGTACTTC. The chain joins TRBV4-1 to TRBJ2-5; 11 bases agree with TRBD2. J gave up 4 bases and V 3 bases, and 10 bases lay outside the gene matches. From germline, CDR1 is MGHRA and CDR2 YSYEKL. The CDR3 loop spans 17 amino acids.

The chain joins TRBV25-1 to TRBJ1-2; D not resolved. The CDR3 contains 11 residues. Germline CDR1 is MGHDK and CDR2 is SYGVNS. Trimming took 4 bases from V and 8 from J, leaving 8 bases between them. In DNA form, the CDR3 reads TGTGCCAGCAGTGGAGGGTACGGCTACACCTTC. It codes for CASSGGYGYTF.

This clone was observed a few times. The chain joins TRBV4-1 to TRBJ1-1, with D perhaps TRBD1 (6 bases). Between the trimmed V and J ends, which lost 2 bases and 4 bases, there was a span of 20 bases. This CDR3 has 17 residues. Germline assignment: CDR1 MGHRA and CDR2 YSYEKL. The CDR3 sequence is CASSQTLVRGPITEAFF. As DNA, the CDR3 is TGCGCCAGCAGCCAAACCCTAGTCCGGGGGCCGATCACTGAAGCTTTCTTT.

J is TRBJ1-2 and V is TRBV19; D gene unclear. The CDR3 has 11 amino acids. V was shortened by 5 bases and J by 6 bases, with 7 bases between the two germline ends. Germline CDR1 and CDR2: LNHDA and SQIVND (reference sequence). The CDR3 spells CASSARDGYTF. CDR3 nucleotide sequence: TGTGCCAGTAGTGCCCGAGATGGCTACACCTTC.

CDR3 DNA: TGCGCCAGCAGAGGCCAGGTGAACACTGAAGCTTTCTTT. This gives the protein CASRGQVNTEAFF. This chain joins TRBV5-1 and TRBJ1-1; D gene uncertain. Trimming stripped 5 bases from V and 0 bases from J, with 8 bases between. Germline V gene lookup returns CDR1 SGHRS and CDR2 YFSETQ. CDR3 length: 13 amino acids.

V usage is TRBV5-5 and J usage is TRBJ2-6; 7 nucleotides line up with TRBD2. CDR1 is SGHKS, CDR2 YYEKEE, per germline (reference sequence). This CDR3 spans 17 amino acids. After removal of 5 bases from V and 3 bases from J, the junction contained 11 bases not matched to a gene. The CDR3 is CASRPGGGGSGANVLTF. CDR3 nucleotide sequence: TGTGCCAGCAGGCCCGGGGGAGGCGGGAGTGGGGCCAACGTCCTGACTTTC.

V gene TRBV7-9 combines with J gene TRBJ2-2; a possible D gene is TRBD2 (5 bases). Germline CDR1 and CDR2: SEHNR and FQNEAQ (reference sequence). This CDR3 has 15 amino acids. The ends were cut back, 3 bases at V and 4 bases at J, with 12 bases in the middle. The CDR3 reads CASSFGLSSTGELFF. The DNA for the CDR3 is TGTGCCAGCAGCTTCGGACTTTCATCCACCGGGGAGCTGTTTTTT.

The gene calls are TRBV18 and TRBJ2-7, with 7 positions matching TRBD1. There are 15 residues in the CDR3. Per germline, CDR1 KGHSH and CDR2 LQKENI. J lost 1 base, V lost 3 bases, and 6 bases had no gene match. The CDR3 is CASSPARDRSYEQYF. For the CDR3, the DNA is TGTGCCAGCTCACCTGCTAGGGACAGATCCTACGAGCAGTACTTC.

This clone was seen just once. The chain joins TRBV11-2 to TRBJ2-7, with 8 nucleotides matching TRBD1. CDR1 SGHAT and CDR2 FQNNGV come from the germline V gene. The CDR3 has 13 residues. The V segment lost 6 bases and the J segment 2 bases; nucleotides outside the gene matches: 3. This CDR3 is CASSGQGTYEQYF. In nucleotides, the CDR3 is TGTGCCAGCAGTGGACAGGGAACCTACGAGCAGTACTTC.

In nucleotides, the CDR3 is TGTGCCAGCAGCTTGTGGCAGGGCAAAGAAGCTTTCTTT. Protein product: CASSLWQGKEAFF. V usage is TRBV7-9 and J usage is TRBJ1-1; D might be TRBD1 (5 bases). Germline CDR1 and CDR2: SEHNR and FQNEAQ (reference sequence). V lost 3 bases to trimming and J lost 8 bases, with 13 bases between them. The CDR3 has 13 residues.

The V gene is TRBV5-6, the J gene TRBJ1-5, with 7 bases matching TRBD1. The V and J ends lost 4 bases and 2 bases, in that order; junction bases with no gene match: 3. The CDR3 spans 14 residues. CDR1 is SGHDT and CDR2 is YYEEEE in the germline V gene. The CDR3 nucleotides are TGTGCCAGCAGCCATGGACAGGGCAATCAGCCCCAGCATTTT. This gives the protein CASSHGQGNQPQHF.

As to this clone: Germline and junction disagree at one end, which may indicate a read error. Here the CDR3 DNA reads TGTGCCAGCAGCTTTGCACTACCGAACACTGAAGCTTTCTTT. Translated, it gives CASSFALPNTEAFF. The chain is built from TRBV5-1 and TRBJ1-1; D unclear. This CDR3 has 14 residues. The V gene's germline CDR1 is SGHRS and CDR2 YFSETQ.

This chain connects TRBV10-2 to TRBJ1-1, with D tentatively TRBD1 (5 bases). Germline lookup yields CDR1 WSHSY and CDR2 SAAADI. The length of the CDR3 is 13 residues. Trimming took off 7 bases at V and 2 bases at J, with 11 bases between the two ends. The CDR3 sequence: CASKSRANTEAFF. DNA for the CDR3: TGCGCCAGCAAGAGCAGGGCAAACACTGAAGCTTTCTTT.

The chain uses TRBV25-1 and TRBJ1-1; no firm D call. The CDR3 extends over 14 amino acids. Trimming removed 3 bases from V and 3 bases from J, with 11 bases in between. Germline V gene sequence: CDR1 MGHDK, CDR2 SYGVNS. In nucleotides, the CDR3 is TGTGCCAGCAGTGACCCGGCAGGCGACACTGAAGCTTTCTTT. It specifies CASSDPAGDTEAFF.

This clone was detected once. The CDR3 coding sequence is TGCGCCAGCAGCTTGACCGGCGCGAACACCGGGGAGCTGTTTTTT. Amino acid sequence: CASSLTGANTGELFF. The J gene is TRBJ2-2, the V gene TRBV5-1, with no clear D. The ends were cut back, 1 base at V and 0 bases at J, with 7 bases in the middle. This CDR3 spans 15 amino acids. Looked up from germline, CDR1 is SGHRS and CDR2 is YFSETQ.

The chain is built from TRBV5-1 and TRBJ2-3; TRBD2 agrees at 14 bases. CDR3 length: 17 amino acids. The germline V gene has CDR1 SGHRS and CDR2 YFSETQ. Trimming took 1 base from V and 4 from J; bases not matched to a gene: 5. In DNA, the CDR3 is TGCGCCAGCAGCTTGACCAAGACTAGCGGGGGGGCAGATACGCAGTATTTT. Protein product: CASSLTKTSGGADTQYF. Drawing the rest from reference TRBV5-1 and TRBJ2-3, the complete variable domain is KAGVTQTPRYLIKTRGQQVTLSCSPISGHRSVSWYQQTPGQGLQFLFEYFSETQRNKGNFPGRFSGRQFSNSRSEMNVSTLELGDSALYLCASSLTKTSGGADTQYFGPGTRLTVL.

This CDR3 is CASSLRRISDTQYF. CDR3 in DNA: TGTGCCAGCAGCCTCCGAAGGATTTCAGATACGCAGTATTTT. V and J are TRBV7-3 and TRBJ2-3; the D is unclear. The CDR3 runs to 14 residues. CDR1 and CDR2 from the germline V gene are SGHTA and FQGTGA. V was clipped by 5 bases and J by 4 bases, with 13 bases between them.